This T cell receptor beta chain was obtained from a study of blood T cell repertoires in COVID-19. Study background: Collection of acute and convalescent COVID-19 samples took place in the United States, Italy and Spain. T cells, B-cell-depleted T cells, or PBMCs provided the cDNA or gDNA that served as material.

V dropped 2 bases and J dropped 6 bases, with 10 bases sitting between them. The germline V gene encodes CDR1 MNHEY and CDR2 SMNVEV (reference sequence). The CDR3 has 13 amino acids. The data were produced by immunoSEQ multiplex PCR, yet TCRdb's version contains in-frame clones alone and is incomplete. The table records around 140,000 clones, more than 85% of them present only once. The source material was peripheral blood. The V and J genes are TRBV27 and TRBJ1-2; a possible D gene is TRBD1 (6 bases). This sequence originates from a man aged 60 to 75 with active or convalescent COVID-19. The CDR3 DNA reads TGTGCCAGCAGTTTAGCAGGGGTGAATGGCTACACCTTC. Translation gives CASSLAGVNGYTF.